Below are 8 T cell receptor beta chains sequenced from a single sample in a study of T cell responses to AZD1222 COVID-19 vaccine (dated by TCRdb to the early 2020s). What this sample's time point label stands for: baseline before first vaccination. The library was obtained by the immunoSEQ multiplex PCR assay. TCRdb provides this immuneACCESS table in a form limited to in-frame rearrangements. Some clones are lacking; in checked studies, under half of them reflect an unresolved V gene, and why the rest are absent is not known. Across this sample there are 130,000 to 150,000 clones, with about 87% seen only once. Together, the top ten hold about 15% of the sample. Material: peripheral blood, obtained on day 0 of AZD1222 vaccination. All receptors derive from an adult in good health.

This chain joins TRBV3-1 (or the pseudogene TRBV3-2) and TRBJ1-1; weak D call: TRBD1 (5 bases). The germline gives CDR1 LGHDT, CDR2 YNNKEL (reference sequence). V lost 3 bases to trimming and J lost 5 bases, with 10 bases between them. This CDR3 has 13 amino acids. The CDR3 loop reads CASSHLEGTEAFF. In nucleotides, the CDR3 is TGTGCCAGCAGCCACCTAGAGGGGACTGAAGCTTTCTTT.

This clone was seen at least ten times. The CDR3 reads CASSLGVNANTGELFF. The CDR3 region has the DNA TGTGCCAGCAGCTTGGGGGTAAACGCGAACACCGGGGAGCTGTTTTTT. This sequence joins TRBV11-3 and TRBJ2-2; D is tentatively TRBD1 or TRBD2 (5 bases each). The CDR3 is 16 amino acids. CDR1 SGHNT and CDR2 YENEEA come from the germline V gene. Between the trimmed V and J ends, which lost 3 bases and 0 bases, there was a span of 11 bases.

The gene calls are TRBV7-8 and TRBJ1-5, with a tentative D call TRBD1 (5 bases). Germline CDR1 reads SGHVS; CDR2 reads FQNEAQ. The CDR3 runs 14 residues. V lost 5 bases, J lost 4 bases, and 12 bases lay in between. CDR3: CASSGWGGNQPQHF. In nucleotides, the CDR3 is TGTGCCAGCAGCGGGTGGGGGGGTAATCAGCCCCAGCATTTT.

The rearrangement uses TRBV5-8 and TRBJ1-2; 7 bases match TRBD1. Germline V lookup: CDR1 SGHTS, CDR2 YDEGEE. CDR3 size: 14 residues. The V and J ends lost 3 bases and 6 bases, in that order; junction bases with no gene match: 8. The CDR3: CASSSPGGVDGYTF. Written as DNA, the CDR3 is TGTGCCAGCAGCTCCCCAGGGGGAGTAGATGGCTACACCTTC. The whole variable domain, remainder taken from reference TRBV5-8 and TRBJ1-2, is EAGVTQSPTHLIKTRGQQATLRCSPISGHTSVYWYQQALGLGLQFLLWYDEGEERNRGNFPPRFSGRQFPNYSSELNVNALELEDSALYLCASSSPGGVDGYTFGSGTRLTVV.

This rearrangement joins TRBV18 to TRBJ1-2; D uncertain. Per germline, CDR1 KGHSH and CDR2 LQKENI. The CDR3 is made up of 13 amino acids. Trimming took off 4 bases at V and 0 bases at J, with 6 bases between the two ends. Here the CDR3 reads CASSLSPNYGYTF. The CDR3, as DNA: TGTGCCAGCTCACTATCGCCTAACTATGGCTACACCTTC.

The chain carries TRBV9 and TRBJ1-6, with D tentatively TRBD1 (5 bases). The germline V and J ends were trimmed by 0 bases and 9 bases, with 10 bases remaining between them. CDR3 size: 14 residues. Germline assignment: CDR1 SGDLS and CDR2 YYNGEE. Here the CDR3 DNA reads TGTGCCAGCAGCGTAGAAGGGGAGGGTTCACCCCTCCACTTT. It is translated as CASSVEGEGSPLHF.

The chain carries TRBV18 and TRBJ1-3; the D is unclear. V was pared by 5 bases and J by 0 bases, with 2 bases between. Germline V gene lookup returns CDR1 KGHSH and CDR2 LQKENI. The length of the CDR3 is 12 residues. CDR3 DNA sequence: TGTGCCAGCTCAAACTCTGGAAACACCATATATTTT. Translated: CASSNSGNTIYF.

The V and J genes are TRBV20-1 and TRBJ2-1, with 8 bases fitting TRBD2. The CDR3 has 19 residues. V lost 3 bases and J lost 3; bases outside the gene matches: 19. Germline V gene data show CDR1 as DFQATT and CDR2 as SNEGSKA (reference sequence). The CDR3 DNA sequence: TGCAGTGCTAGTCTCCCCCGGGGGGGGGCGGGGGAGATCTACAATGAGCAGTTCTTC. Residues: CSASLPRGGAGEIYNEQFF.